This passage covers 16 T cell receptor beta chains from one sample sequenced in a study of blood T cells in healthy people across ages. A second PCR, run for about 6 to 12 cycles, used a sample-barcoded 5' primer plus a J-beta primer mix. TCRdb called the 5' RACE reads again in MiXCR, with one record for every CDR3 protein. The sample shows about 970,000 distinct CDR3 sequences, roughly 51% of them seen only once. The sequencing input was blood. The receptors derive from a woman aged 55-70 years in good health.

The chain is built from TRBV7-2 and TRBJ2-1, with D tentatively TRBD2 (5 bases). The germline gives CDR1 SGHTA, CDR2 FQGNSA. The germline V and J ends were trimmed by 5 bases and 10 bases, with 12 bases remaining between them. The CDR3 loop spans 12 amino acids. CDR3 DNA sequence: TGTGCCAGCAGCAGGACTGTAAGGGAGCAGTTCTTC. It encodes CASSRTVREQFF. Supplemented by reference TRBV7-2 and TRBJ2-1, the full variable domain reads GAGVSQSPSNKVTEKGKDVELRCDPISGHTALYWYRQSLGQGLEFLIYFQGNSAPDKSGLPSDRFSAERTGGSVSTLTIQRTQQEDSAVYLCASSRTVREQFFGPGTRLTVL.

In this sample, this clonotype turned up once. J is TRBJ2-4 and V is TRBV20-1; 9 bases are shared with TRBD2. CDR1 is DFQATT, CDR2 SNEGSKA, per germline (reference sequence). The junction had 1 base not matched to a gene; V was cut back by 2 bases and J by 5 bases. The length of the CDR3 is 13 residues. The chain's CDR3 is CSARPSGENIQYF. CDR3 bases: TGCAGTGCTAGACCTAGCGGGGAAAACATTCAGTACTTC.

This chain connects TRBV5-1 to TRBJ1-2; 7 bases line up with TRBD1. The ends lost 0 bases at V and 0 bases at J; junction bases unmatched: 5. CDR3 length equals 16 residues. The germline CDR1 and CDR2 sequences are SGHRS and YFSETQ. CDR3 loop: CASSLGPGTANYGYTF. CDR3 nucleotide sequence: TGCGCCAGCAGCTTGGGTCCCGGGACAGCTAACTATGGCTACACCTTC.

The CDR3 coding sequence is TGTGCCAGCAGCTCCCTTAAACAGGGTCACGAGCAGTACTTC. This encodes CASSSLKQGHEQYF. This chain uses TRBV7-2 with TRBJ2-5, with TRBD1 as a possible D gene (6 bases). The end of the DNA aligns better with TRBJ2-7, so the J call may be wrong. This CDR3 comprises 14 residues. The germline V gene has CDR1 SGHTA and CDR2 FQGNSA.

In DNA form, the CDR3 reads TGTGCCAGCAGCCCAGGGAGCATCTATGGCTACACCTTC. Its protein product is CASSPGSIYGYTF. The chain recombines TRBV7-8 with TRBJ1-2; TRBD1 might be the D (5 bases). The CDR3 is 13 residues long. CDR1 is SGHVS, CDR2 FQNEAQ, per germline. Trimming took 5 bases from V and 4 from J, leaving 11 bases between them.

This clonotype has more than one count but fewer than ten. The CDR3 sequence: CASSYVDGQFF. In DNA, the CDR3 is TGTGCCAGCAGTTACGTGGACGGCCAGTTCTTC. The chain joins TRBV6-2 or TRBV6-3 to TRBJ2-1, with D unclear. There are 11 residues in the CDR3. Germline CDR1 is MNHEY and CDR2 is SVGEGT. V was shortened by 2 bases and J by 13 bases, with 9 bases between the two germline ends.

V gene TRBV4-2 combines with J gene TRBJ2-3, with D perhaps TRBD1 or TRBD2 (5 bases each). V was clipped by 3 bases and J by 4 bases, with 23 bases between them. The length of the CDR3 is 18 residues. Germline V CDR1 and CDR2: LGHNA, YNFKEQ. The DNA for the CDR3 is TGTGCCAGCAGCCAGGGGGACGGGCAGGTAGGGTTGGCAGATACGCAGTATTTT. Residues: CASSQGDGQVGLADTQYF.

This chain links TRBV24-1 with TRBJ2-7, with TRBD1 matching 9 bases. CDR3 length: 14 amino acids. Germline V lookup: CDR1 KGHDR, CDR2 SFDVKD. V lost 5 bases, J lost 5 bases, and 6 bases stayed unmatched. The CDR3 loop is CATSASGTGNEQYF. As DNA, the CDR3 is TGTGCCACCAGTGCCTCTGGGACAGGGAACGAGCAGTACTTC.

CDR3: CSASRDRNTEAFF. The DNA for the CDR3 is TGCAGTGCCTCTAGAGACAGGAACACTGAAGCTTTCTTT. V and J are TRBV20-1 and TRBJ1-1, with D possibly being TRBD1 (5 bases). V was clipped by 6 bases and J by 1 base, with 12 bases between them. Per the germline V gene, CDR1 is DFQATT and CDR2 is SNEGSKA (reference sequence). The CDR3 covers 13 residues.

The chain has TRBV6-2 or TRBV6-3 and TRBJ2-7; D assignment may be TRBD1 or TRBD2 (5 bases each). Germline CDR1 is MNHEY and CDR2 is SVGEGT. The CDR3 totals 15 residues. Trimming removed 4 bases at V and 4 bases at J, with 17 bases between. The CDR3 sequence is CASSWGPTTQYEQYF. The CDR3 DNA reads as TGTGCCAGCAGTTGGGGACCGACTACACAATACGAGCAGTACTTC.

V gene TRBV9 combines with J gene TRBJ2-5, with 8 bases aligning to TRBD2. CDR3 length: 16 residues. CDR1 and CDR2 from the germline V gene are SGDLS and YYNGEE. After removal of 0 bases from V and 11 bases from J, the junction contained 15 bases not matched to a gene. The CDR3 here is CASSVVAGGPLNEQYF. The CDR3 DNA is TGTGCCAGCAGCGTAGTTGCGGGAGGCCCCTTGAATGAGCAGTACTTC.

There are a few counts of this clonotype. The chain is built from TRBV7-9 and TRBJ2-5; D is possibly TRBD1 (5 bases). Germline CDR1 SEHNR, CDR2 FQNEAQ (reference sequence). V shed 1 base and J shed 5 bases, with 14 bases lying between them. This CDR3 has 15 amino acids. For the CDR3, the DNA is TGTGCCAGCAGCTTAGGAGCAGGGCCCGTGGAGACCCAGTACTTC. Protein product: CASSLGAGPVETQYF.

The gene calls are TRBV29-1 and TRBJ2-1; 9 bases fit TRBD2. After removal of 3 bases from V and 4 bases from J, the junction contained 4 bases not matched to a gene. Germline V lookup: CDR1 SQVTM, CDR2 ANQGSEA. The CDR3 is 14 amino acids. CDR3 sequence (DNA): TGCAGCGTTGAGGTGACTAGCGGATACAATGAGCAGTTCTTC. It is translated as CSVEVTSGYNEQFF.

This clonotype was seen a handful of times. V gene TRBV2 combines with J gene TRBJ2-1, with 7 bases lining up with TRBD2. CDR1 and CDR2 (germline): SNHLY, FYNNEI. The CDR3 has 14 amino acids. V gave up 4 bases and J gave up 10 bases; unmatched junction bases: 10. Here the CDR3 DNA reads TGTGCCAGCAGTGTAGGGAGTACTAGCGTCGAGCAGTTCTTC. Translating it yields CASSVGSTSVEQFF.

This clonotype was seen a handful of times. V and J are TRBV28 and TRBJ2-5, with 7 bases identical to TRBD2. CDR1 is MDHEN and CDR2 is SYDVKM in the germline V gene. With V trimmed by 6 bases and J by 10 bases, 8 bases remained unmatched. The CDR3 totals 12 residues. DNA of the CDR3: TGTGCCAGCAGCCGGGAGGACTCCAGCCAGTACTTC. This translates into CASSREDSSQYF. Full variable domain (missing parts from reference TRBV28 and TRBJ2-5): DVKVTQSSRYLVKRTGEKVFLECVQDMDHENMFWYRQDPGLGLRLIYFSYDVKMKEKGDIPEGYSVSREKKERFSLILESASTNQTSMYLCASSREDSSQYFGPGTRLLVL.

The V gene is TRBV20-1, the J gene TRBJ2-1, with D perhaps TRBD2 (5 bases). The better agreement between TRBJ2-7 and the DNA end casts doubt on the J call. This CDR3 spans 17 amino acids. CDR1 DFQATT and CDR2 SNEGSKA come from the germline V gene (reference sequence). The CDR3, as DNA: TGCAGTGCTAGAGATATGGCTAGCAGAAGCTCCTACAATGAGCAGTACTTC. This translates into CSARDMASRSSYNEQYF.